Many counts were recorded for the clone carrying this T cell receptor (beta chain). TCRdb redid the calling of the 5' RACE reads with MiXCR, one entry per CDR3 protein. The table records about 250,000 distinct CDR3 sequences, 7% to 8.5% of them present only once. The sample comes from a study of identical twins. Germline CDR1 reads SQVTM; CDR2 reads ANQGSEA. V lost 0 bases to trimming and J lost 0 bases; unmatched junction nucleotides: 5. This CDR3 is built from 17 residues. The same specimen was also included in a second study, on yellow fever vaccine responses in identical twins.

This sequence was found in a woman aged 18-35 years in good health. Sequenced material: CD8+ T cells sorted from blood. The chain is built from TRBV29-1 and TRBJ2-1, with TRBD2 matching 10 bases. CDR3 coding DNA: TGCAGCGTTGAAGAGAGAGGACTAGCGGTCTCCTACAATGAGCAGTTCTTC. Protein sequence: CSVEERGLAVSYNEQFF.